This T cell receptor gamma chain is from a study of gamma-delta T cells after stem cell transplantation. TCRdb reapplied CATT to the RT-PCR reads. Of more than 1,000 gamma-chain clones listed, about 82% are singletons. CDR1 is EGSTGY and CDR2 is YDSYTSSV in the germline V gene. The CDR3 consists of 14 residues. Trimming cost V 0 bases and J 5 bases; bases outside gene matches: 7. Sequences were obtained from gamma-delta T cells. V gene TRGV4 combines with J gene TRGJ1 or TRGJ2. Since TCRdb gives no J gene, matching the DNA to germline was used here to assign it. This TCR derives from a human donor. It is not recorded whose cells these are; they may come from a transplant donor. The CDR3 sequence: CATWDGTYHYKKLF. CDR3 bases: TGTGCCACCTGGGATGGGACGTATCATTATAAGAAACTCTTT.